This T cell receptor (beta chain) was profiled in a study of OX40 agonist ivuxolimab in advanced cancers. For the study at large: Checkpoint inhibitors had been given previously to 35% to 50% of patients.

Comment on this clone: The antigen is undetermined.

The CDR3 is 14 amino acids. V lost 3 bases and J lost 4, with 10 bases in between. The germline V gene has CDR1 SGHAT and CDR2 FQNNGV. Using immunoSEQ multiplex PCR, the repertoire was profiled, and TCRdb retains in-frame clones only, with some absent. The data contain about 70,000 clones, about 73% of them singletons. Whole-study findings and limits: Expanded clones tended on average to be more numerous among CD8+ T cells than CD4+. Certain nonresponders likewise exhibited a low normalized T-cell clonal expansion. In the 0.1 to 3.0 mg/kg range, CD4+ and CD8+ blood T cells had expanded clonally by week 6.

This chain links TRBV11-2 with TRBJ1-3; D not resolved. Here the sequenced sample was CD4+ or CD8+ T cells sorted from blood, taken in a trial of the OX40 agonist ivuxolimab. The sequence came from an adult with an advanced solid tumor such as melanoma, head and neck, liver or kidney cancer. CDR3 DNA: TGTGCCAGCAGCTTTACGGGGAACGGAAACACCATATATTTT. Its protein product is CASSFTGNGNTIYF.